The 31 T cell receptor beta chains in this list originate from one sample, sequenced in a study of blood T cells in healthy people across ages. With a J-beta primer mix and a sample-barcoded 5' primer, a second PCR ran roughly 6 to 12 cycles. TCRdb processed the 5' RACE reads anew with MiXCR; each CDR3 protein has one entry. The sample has 850,000 to 1,300,000 distinct CDR3 sequences, around 43% seen once. Sequenced input: blood. The receptors here all came from an older woman in good health.

The V and J genes are TRBV4-1 and TRBJ2-7; a weak D match, TRBD2 (5 bases). The V end was cut by 3 bases, the J end by 4 bases, with 10 bases between. The CDR3 is made up of 13 amino acids. The germline CDR1 and CDR2 sequences are MGHRA and YSYEKL. This CDR3 is CASSHDGLYEQYF. The CDR3 DNA is TGCGCCAGCAGCCATGACGGACTGTACGAGCAGTACTTC.

The rearrangement links TRBV5-1 to TRBJ2-7; D is undetermined. Germline V CDR1 and CDR2: SGHRS, YFSETQ. The CDR3 length is 12 residues. Trimming took 3 bases from V and 4 from J, leaving 8 bases between them. Here the CDR3 reads CASSSTFYEQYF. CDR3 DNA sequence: TGCGCCAGCAGCTCGACTTTTTACGAGCAGTACTTC.

The CDR3 reads CASSLRLAEYNEQFF. CDR3 nucleotide sequence: TGTGCCAGCAGTTTAAGACTAGCGGAGTACAATGAGCAGTTCTTC. The chain is built from TRBV27 and TRBJ2-1; 9 bases match TRBD2. The CDR3 runs to 15 residues. V trimming: 2 bases; J trimming: 4 bases; junction bases outside the gene matches: 3. Germline V gene lookup returns CDR1 MNHEY and CDR2 SMNVEV (reference sequence).

The rearrangement links TRBV5-1 to TRBJ2-1, with 8 bases identical to TRBD1. The CDR3 covers 14 residues. J gave up 4 bases and V 6 bases, and 6 bases lay outside the gene matches. Germline V gene lookup returns CDR1 SGHRS and CDR2 YFSETQ. This CDR3 reads CASTRTGFYNEQFF. CDR3 sequence (DNA): TGCGCCAGCACCCGGACAGGGTTTTACAATGAGCAGTTCTTC.

This clonotype was seen more than once but under ten times. The chain is built from TRBV7-6 and TRBJ2-1; 7 nucleotides agree with TRBD1. Trimming at V came to 1 base and at J to 4 bases, leaving 10 bases not matched to a gene. CDR3 length: 17 residues. Germline lookup yields CDR1 SGHVS and CDR2 FNYEAQ. In DNA form, the CDR3 reads TGTGCCAGCAGCTTAGAAGTACAGGGGTCACCTTACAATGAGCAGTTCTTC. Protein sequence: CASSLEVQGSPYNEQFF. Together with reference TRBV7-6 and TRBJ2-1, the CDR3 gives the full variable domain: GAGVSQSPRYKVTKRGQDVALRCDPISGHVSLYWYRQALGQGPEFLTYFNYEAQQDKSGLPNDRFSAERPEGSISTLTIQRTEQRDSAMYRCASSLEVQGSPYNEQFFGPGTRLTVL.

This clonotype was counted a few times. Written as DNA, the CDR3 is TGTGCCAGCAGTTCCCCGATGAACACTGAAGCTTTCTTT. It translates to CASSSPMNTEAFF. This chain connects TRBV27 to TRBJ1-1; D gene ambiguous. The CDR3 covers 13 residues. Deletions cut 4 bases from V and 0 bases from J, with 6 bases between. Germline CDR1 and CDR2: MNHEY and SMNVEV (reference sequence).

The sample holds a few counts of this clonotype. The chain couples TRBV6-5 to TRBJ2-7; D is undetermined. Between the trimmed V and J ends, which lost 0 bases and 0 bases, there was a span of 3 bases. In germline, CDR1 is MNHEY, CDR2 SVGAGI. This CDR3 is built from 13 residues. The chain's CDR3 is CASSYSPSYEQYF. CDR3 bases: TGTGCCAGCAGTTACTCGCCCTCCTACGAGCAGTACTTC.

This chain uses TRBV28 with TRBJ2-7; the match to TRBD2 covers 8 bases. CDR1 MDHEN and CDR2 SYDVKM come from the germline V gene. The V gene end was trimmed by 4 bases and the J gene end by 5 bases; junction bases not matched to a gene: 10. The CDR3 totals 15 residues. The CDR3 region is CASSWPAGVGDEQYF. The CDR3 nucleotides are TGTGCCAGCAGTTGGCCAGCGGGAGTGGGCGACGAGCAGTACTTC.

A few counts support this clonotype. The chain combines TRBV10-3 with TRBJ2-5; D perhaps matches TRBD1 (5 bases). The germline V and J ends were trimmed by 3 bases and 5 bases, with 13 bases remaining between them. CDR1 is ENHRY, CDR2 SYGVKD, per germline. The CDR3 is 14 amino acids. The DNA for the CDR3 is TGTGCCATCAGTGACAGGGTGTCCCAGGAGACCCAGTACTTC. It specifies CAISDRVSQETQYF.

V usage is TRBV7-9 and J usage is TRBJ1-2, with D possibly matching TRBD1 (6 bases). V lost 5 bases and J 6 bases, leaving 16 bases between the germline ends. CDR3 length: 14 residues. In germline, CDR1 is SEHNR, CDR2 FQNEAQ (reference sequence). CDR3 DNA: TGTGCCAGCAGCGCACCGGGACAAAACCATGGCTACACCTTC. Translated, it gives CASSAPGQNHGYTF. Variable domain in full (rest from reference TRBV7-9 and TRBJ1-2): DTGVSQNPRHKITKRGQNVTFRCDPISEHNRLYWYRQTLGQGPEFLTYFQNEAQLEKSRLLSDRFSAERPKGSFSTLEIQRTEQGDSAMYLCASSAPGQNHGYTFGSGTRLTVV.

As regards this clonotype: An end of the junction differs from the germline gene, which may be a read error. This chain connects TRBV20-1 to TRBJ2-3; D ambiguous. The CDR3 length is 15 residues. Germline V gives CDR1 DFQATT, CDR2 SNEGSKA (reference sequence). The CDR3 loop is CSARDWVMGTATQYF. CDR3 in DNA: TGCAGTGCTAGAGATTGGGTGATGGGCACAGCTACGCAGTATTTT.

This chain connects TRBV9 to TRBJ2-3; a possible D gene is TRBD2 (5 bases). V was trimmed by 0 bases and J by 1 base, leaving 21 bases between them. Per the germline V gene, CDR1 is SGDLS and CDR2 is YYNGEE. This CDR3 spans 19 amino acids. This CDR3 reads CASSVGVRVRAGGTDTQYF. CDR3 in DNA: TGTGCCAGCAGCGTAGGAGTCCGTGTGAGGGCCGGTGGCACAGATACGCAGTATTTT.

Written as DNA, the CDR3 is TGTGCCAGCAGCCAACGCCTAGCGGGAGTATCCGGGGAGCTGTTTTTT. Translated, it gives CASSQRLAGVSGELFF. V and J are TRBV14 and TRBJ2-2, with TRBD2 identical over 10 bases. CDR1 and CDR2 from the germline V gene are SGHDN and FVKESK. V was clipped by 2 bases and J by 6 bases; unmatched bases: 6. CDR3 length: 16 amino acids.

V and J are TRBV18 and TRBJ2-1; a weak D match, TRBD1 (6 bases). The V gene lost 3 bases and the J gene lost 0 bases, with 15 bases spanning the gap. The germline gives CDR1 KGHSH, CDR2 LQKENI. The CDR3 length is 17 residues. CDR3 amino acids: CASSPKVGGYSYNEQFF. The CDR3, as DNA: TGTGCCAGCTCACCGAAGGTTGGGGGCTACTCCTACAATGAGCAGTTCTTC.

This clonotype has a handful of counts. The rearrangement links TRBV15 to TRBJ1-4; 9 bases are shared with TRBD1. The CDR3 contains 17 residues. V dropped 2 bases and J dropped 7; count of bases not matched to a gene: 11. CDR1 and CDR2 from the germline V gene are LNHNV and YYDKDF (reference sequence). Here the CDR3 DNA reads TGTGCCACCAGCAGACCACTTACAGGGGGCGCAGGTGAAAAACTGTTTTTT. The encoded protein is CATSRPLTGGAGEKLFF.

The V call is TRBV4-1, the J call TRBJ2-1, with 11 nucleotides matching TRBD2. The CDR3 loop spans 17 amino acids. CDR1 is MGHRA and CDR2 is YSYEKL in the germline V gene. Losses at the gene ends were 2 bases for V and 4 bases for J; bases not matched to a gene: 7. In DNA form, the CDR3 reads TGCGCCAGCAGCCAAAATTTAGCGGGAGGGCCTTACAATGAGCAGTTCTTC. This codes for CASSQNLAGGPYNEQFF.

This clonotype was seen only a few times. The gene calls are TRBV21-1 and TRBJ2-3; the table calls TRBD1, which could not be checked here. TRBV21-1 is tagged as a pseudogene. The CDR3 loop spans 14 amino acids. CDR3 in amino acids: CASKPGPRRDTQYF. CDR3 nucleotide sequence: TGTGCCAGCAAACCGGGACCCCGCCGGGATACGCAGTATTTT.

V and J are TRBV28 and TRBJ2-3; 8 bases line up with TRBD2. Germline loops: CDR1 MDHEN, CDR2 SYDVKM. This CDR3 region has 15 residues. Germline trimming cut 3 bases from V and 1 base from J; bases unmatched to any gene: 3. CDR3 region: CASSFGGGGTDTQYF. The CDR3, as DNA: TGTGCCAGCAGTTTCGGGGGGGGAGGCACAGATACGCAGTATTTT.

This clonotype was observed a few times. The rearrangement joins TRBV28 to TRBJ2-5, with D tentatively TRBD1 (6 bases). Germline values: CDR1 MDHEN, CDR2 SYDVKM. This CDR3 is built from 15 residues. Trimming left V 6 bases short and J 5 bases short, with 19 bases between. The CDR3 sequence: CASSPQGGKAETQYF. CDR3 DNA: TGTGCCAGCAGCCCTCAAGGGGGTAAAGCGGAGACCCAGTACTTC.

This clonotype was found a few times. J is TRBJ2-7 and V is TRBV28; D unclear. V was cut by 2 bases and J by 8 bases, with 10 bases left in between. Looked up from germline, CDR1 is MDHEN and CDR2 is SYDVKM. The CDR3 sequence is 12 residues long. CDR3 protein: CASSLERNQQYF. CDR3 sequence (DNA): TGTGCCAGCAGTTTAGAAAGGAATCAGCAGTACTTC.

V and J are TRBV19 and TRBJ2-4; 14 bases fit TRBD2. V lost 9 bases to trimming and J lost 13 bases; unmatched junction nucleotides: 11. Germline V lookup: CDR1 LNHDA, CDR2 SQIVND (reference sequence). CDR3 length: 14 residues. In DNA, the CDR3 is TGTGCCAGCGCGGGACTAGCGGGAGCCTACGGGCAGTACTTC. Translated, it gives CASAGLAGAYGQYF.

The chain has TRBV9 and TRBJ1-2, with D perhaps TRBD1 (5 bases). Germline CDR1 and CDR2: SGDLS and YYNGEE. Trimming removed 3 bases at V and 2 bases at J, with 11 bases between. CDR3 length: 14 amino acids. CDR3 nucleotide sequence: TGTGCCAGCAGCGGCCAGACAGAGAACTATGGCTACACCTTC. Amino acid sequence: CASSGQTENYGYTF.

The sample holds many counts of this clonotype. The chain links TRBV7-3 to TRBJ2-3; D might be TRBD2 (6 bases). The CDR3 is 15 amino acids. Germline V gives CDR1 SGHTA, CDR2 FQGTGA. The V end was cut by 5 bases, the J end by 3 bases, with 15 bases between. CDR3 sequence (DNA): TGTGCCAGCAGCCCGGGACTCTGGGCGACAGATACGCAGTATTTT. Translating it yields CASSPGLWATDTQYF.

The chain links TRBV29-1 to TRBJ2-1; TRBD2 aligns across 7 bases. With 5 bases clipped from V and 3 bases from J, the junction kept 4 bases outside the gene matches. This CDR3 region has 13 residues. Germline V gene lookup returns CDR1 SQVTM and CDR2 ANQGSEA. Here the CDR3 DNA reads TGCAGCGTTAGGGGACTACTCTACAATGAGCAGTTCTTC. This gives the protein CSVRGLLYNEQFF.

This clonotype was recorded many times. The rearrangement links TRBV29-1 to TRBJ2-7, with 7 positions matching TRBD2. Germline CDR1 is SQVTM and CDR2 is ANQGSEA. CDR3 length: 13 residues. J gave up 0 bases and V 7 bases, and 6 bases lay outside the gene matches. CDR3 bases: TGCAGCGCTGCTCCGGGGGGCTCCTACGAGCAGTACTTC. Amino acid sequence: CSAAPGGSYEQYF.

V and J are TRBV15 and TRBJ2-5; 9 bases are a match to TRBD1. Trimming removed 2 bases from V and 2 bases from J; junction bases left unmatched: 9. Germline CDR1 LNHNV, CDR2 YYDKDF (reference sequence). The CDR3 has 17 amino acids. CDR3 nucleotide sequence: TGTGCCACCAGCAGACTCCAAAGAGGGACAGGGCAAGAGACCCAGTACTTC. This encodes CATSRLQRGTGQETQYF. The whole variable domain, filled in from reference TRBV15 and TRBJ2-5, reads DAMVIQNPRYQVTQFGKPVTLSCSQTLNHNVMYWYQQKSSQAPKLLFHYYDKDFNNEADTPDNFQSRRPNTSFCFLDIRSPGLGDTAMYLCATSRLQRGTGQETQYFGPGTRLLVL.

This clonotype was seen a handful of times. The rearrangement links TRBV11-2 to TRBJ2-7; a weak D match, TRBD2 (6 bases). Trimming shortened V by 1 base and J by 0 bases, and 13 bases separated the two germline ends. In germline, CDR1 is SGHAT, CDR2 FQNNGV. The CDR3 sequence is 16 residues long. CDR3 loop: CASSLGSGALSYEQYF. CDR3 bases: TGTGCCAGCAGCTTAGGGTCGGGAGCCCTCTCCTACGAGCAGTACTTC.

The rearrangement uses TRBV29-1 and TRBJ2-7; D may be TRBD1 or TRBD2 (7 bases each). Germline CDR1 SQVTM, CDR2 ANQGSEA. The CDR3 is 15 amino acids. Trimming pared 1 base from V and 1 base from J, leaving 14 bases between. The CDR3 DNA reads TGCAGCGTTGAAGGGGGCAGGGGGGGATCCTACGAGCAGTACTTC. This gives the protein CSVEGGRGGSYEQYF.

This clonotype was recorded a few times. This sequence joins TRBV12-3 or TRBV12-4 and TRBJ2-5; 12 bases fit TRBD2. This CDR3 spans 15 amino acids. V shed 7 bases and J 4 bases; nucleotides not matched to a gene: 7. CDR3 region: CASTAGGLAGETQYF. The CDR3 DNA reads as TGTGCCAGCACCGCGGGGGGACTAGCGGGAGAGACCCAGTACTTC.

The gene calls are TRBV19 and TRBJ1-1; no definite D call. Looked up from germline, CDR1 is LNHDA and CDR2 is SQIVND (reference sequence). The CDR3 covers 13 residues. V dropped 3 bases and J dropped 1 base, with 6 bases sitting between them. The CDR3: CASSIRGNTEAFF. Here the CDR3 DNA reads TGTGCCAGTAGTATTAGAGGGAACACTGAAGCTTTCTTT.

This clonotype occurred many times. A much more abundant neighbour one base away suggests this may be a read error. V gene TRBV20-1 combines with J gene TRBJ2-7; 9 bases fit TRBD2. The V gene's germline CDR1 is DFQATT and CDR2 SNEGSKA (reference sequence). The CDR3 loop spans 13 amino acids. Trimming cost V 5 bases and J 5 bases; bases outside gene matches: 7. The CDR3 loop reads CSAPGAGGDEQYF. DNA of the CDR3: TGCAGTGCTCCGGGAGCGGGAGGTGACGAGCAGTACTTC.